This T cell receptor (beta chain) was captured in a study of vaccination and CD4 T cells after COVID-19. Trimming removed 2 bases at V and 5 bases at J, with 9 bases between. This CDR3 contains 12 residues. From germline, CDR1 is DFQATT and CDR2 SNEGSKA (reference sequence). Treatment denoted: approximately 11-day PBMC culture with coronavirus spike peptide pools or control peptides (ViraFEST assay). Turning to this clonotype: Its specificity is not known.

The Oncomine TCR Beta short-read assay was applied to DNA of cultured CD4+ T cells. TCRdb itself ran the PCR reads through MiXCR, one entry per CDR3 protein. The repertoire holds about 13,000 distinct CDR3 sequences, roughly 61% seen once, with less than 20% in the top ten. The source of this sequence is a human donor who had recovered from COVID-19. The V call is TRBV20-1, the J call TRBJ1-2; no firm D call. The sequenced sample was CD4+ T cells from blood, cultured in vitro. Written as DNA, the CDR3 is TGCAGTGCTAGAACCGGGCCTTATGGCTACACCTTC. It is translated as CSARTGPYGYTF.